A selection of T cell receptor beta chains follows, all from one sample in a study of PD-1 blockade in classical Hodgkin lymphoma. Generated by immunoSEQ multiplex PCR, the TCRdb table keeps only in-frame clones and is missing some. Here the sample spans 110,000 or so clones, approximately 90% being singletons. The sequencing used peripheral blood mononuclear cells (PBMCs), collected before the second cycle of nivolumab. The receptors originated from a human donor with classical Hodgkin lymphoma. CDR3s include the opening cysteine and the closing phenylalanine or tryptophan. Each record gives: V gene, J gene, D gene, clone size, CDR3 DNA, CDR3 protein. D genes are given only for firm matches. Rows give clone size only sometimes, using once, few, many, or a class for an expanded clone.

TRBV5-1	TRBJ2-3	.	once	TGCGCCAGCAGCTTGGCCGGGAGGGGACAGACCACAGATACGCAGTATTTT	CASSLAGRGQTTDTQYF
TRBV7-2	TRBJ2-7	TRBD2	.	TGTGCCAGCAGCTTAGGTAGCGGGAGCCGCGAGCAGTACTTC	CASSLGSGSREQYF
TRBV7-9	TRBJ2-7	TRBD2	.	TGTGCCAGCAGCTTATGGGGGGAGGGAAACGAGCAGTACTTC	CASSLWGEGNEQYF
TRBV4-1	TRBJ1-2	TRBD1	.	TGCGCCAGCAGCCAAGGACAGGGGGCTCTATATGGCTACACCTTC	CASSQGQGALYGYTF
TRBV30	TRBJ2-3	.	.	TGTGCCTGGAGTCTCTACACAGATACGCAGTATTTT	CAWSLYTDTQYF
TRBV6-5	TRBJ2-7	.	.	TGTGCCAGCAGTGCTGGCAGAATCGAGCAGTACTTC	CASSAGRIEQYF
TRBV19	TRBJ1-2	.	.	TGTGCCAGTAACCTAGGACCCACAGGGAACTATGGCTACACCTTC	CASNLGPTGNYGYTF
TRBV7-2	TRBJ1-2	.	.	TGTGCCAGCAGCTTAGGCTACCCAGGGAGAGCTCGGGGCTACACCTTC	CASSLGYPGRARGYTF
TRBV7-2	TRBJ2-3	TRBD1	.	TGTGCCAGCAGTCCGACAGGGGACGCGGCAGGCACGCAGTATTTT	CASSPTGDAAGTQYF
TRBV18	TRBJ1-5	TRBD1	.	TGTGCCAGCTCACAGGGACAGGGAGGTCAGCCCCAGCATTTT	CASSQGQGGQPQHF
TRBV7-9	TRBJ2-5	.	once	TGTGCCAGCAGTCTCACAGGGTTTGTGCAGTACTTC	CASSLTGFVQYF
TRBV10-3	TRBJ1-5	TRBD1	.	TGTGCCATCAGTGAGCGACAGGGGGAGCAGCCCCAGCATTTT	CAISERQGEQPQHF
TRBV28	TRBJ2-6	TRBD2	.	TGTGCCAGCAGGGGAGGGGATGGATTATCCGGGGCCAACGTCCTGACTTTC	CASRGGDGLSGANVLTF
TRBV14	TRBJ2-5	.	.	TGTGCCAGCAGCCAAGACCGCCGTGACCAAGAGACCCAGTACTTC	CASSQDRRDQETQYF
TRBV15	TRBJ2-7	TRBD1	.	TGTGCCACCAGCAGAATCACGACAGGGTTCGGCGAGCAGTACTTC	CATSRITTGFGEQYF
TRBV28	TRBJ1-4	TRBD1	.	TGTGCCAGCAGCCGCCCGACAGGGCCCAAGAATGAAAAACTGTTTTTT	CASSRPTGPKNEKLFF
TRBV7-2	TRBJ2-7	TRBD2	.	TGTGCCAGCAGCGAGTTTGGGACTAGCGGGAGTTACGAGCAGTACTTC	CASSEFGTSGSYEQYF
TRBV2	TRBJ2-1	.	.	TGTGCCAGCAGGGCAGACTCCTACAATGAGCAGTTCTTC	CASRADSYNEQFF
TRBV7-6	TRBJ2-1	.	.	TGTGCCAGCAGCTCCATCAATGAGCAGTTCTTC	CASSSINEQFF
TRBV7-9	TRBJ2-1	TRBD2	.	TGTGCCAGCAGCCCCAAGGAGAGCGCGGGGGGTGAGCAGTTCTTC	CASSPKESAGGEQFF
TRBV6-4	TRBJ2-1	.	.	TGTGCCAGCAGTCCCTCCGGGGCGGGTGAGCAGTTCTTC	CASSPSGAGEQFF
TRBV28	TRBJ1-2	TRBD1	.	TGTGCCAGCACCCTGGACAGGGTTGACCATGGCTACACCTTC	CASTLDRVDHGYTF
TRBV16	TRBJ1-4	.	.	TGTGCCAGCAGCCAATCGAACGGGGGACGGTACCTTATGGAAAAACTGTTTTTT	CASSQSNGGRYLMEKLFF
TRBV11-3	TRBJ2-7	TRBD2	once	TGTGCCAGCAGCCCCGGGACTAGCGGGAGCCAGTTCAACGAGCAGTACTTC	CASSPGTSGSQFNEQYF
TRBV15	TRBJ2-1	.	.	TGTGCCACCAGCAGAGACCGGGACTCCCTTGATAATGAGCAGTTCTTC	CATSRDRDSLDNEQFF
TRBV19	TRBJ2-7	TRBD1	few	TGTGCCAGTTCCGCCGGACAGGGCTACGAGCAGTACTTC	CASSAGQGYEQYF
TRBV7-2	TRBJ2-5	.	.	TGTGCCAGCAGCCGCTCCACAGGGACGGGCCAAGAGACCCAGTACTTC	CASSRSTGTGQETQYF
TRBV4-2	TRBJ2-2	TRBD2	.	TGTGCCAGCAGCCCGGGGGTTCGAGCGGGAGCTAGTACCGGGGAGCTGTTTTTT	CASSPGVRAGASTGELFF
TRBV5-1	TRBJ2-7	.	.	TGCGCCAGCAGCTTGGGAAGGGTTGGGAACGAGCAGTACTTC	CASSLGRVGNEQYF
TRBV11-2	TRBJ2-7	.	.	TGTGCCAGCAGCTTAGCCCGGGGACTGGGACCCTACGAGCAGTACTTC	CASSLARGLGPYEQYF
TRBV29-1	TRBJ2-2	.	few	TGCAGCGTTGAAGAGTCGAACACCGGGGAGCTGTTTTTT	CSVEESNTGELFF
TRBV30	TRBJ1-5	TRBD1	.	TGTGCCTGGGCCCCTCAGGGGGTTCAGCCCCAGCATTTT	CAWAPQGVQPQHF
TRBV28	TRBJ1-3	.	.	TGTGCCAGCAGTACAGGGTCCTCTGGAAACACCATATATTTT	CASSTGSSGNTIYF
TRBV19	TRBJ1-5	.	.	TGTGCCAGTAGTATGCTGGGTGATAGCAATCAGCCCCAGCATTTT	CASSMLGDSNQPQHF
TRBV19	TRBJ1-1	TRBD1	.	TGTGCCAGTAGTATGTTTGAACAGGGGCACGCTGAAGCTTTCTTT	CASSMFEQGHAEAFF
TRBV2	TRBJ2-2	.	.	TGTGCCAGCAGACTGGACAGAGTGAACACCGGGGAGCTGTTTTTT	CASRLDRVNTGELFF
TRBV19	TRBJ2-3	.	once	TGTGCCAGTAGTATCGGATGGGGAGATACGCAGTATTTT	CASSIGWGDTQYF
TRBV30	TRBJ2-1	.	.	TGTGCCTGGAGTGTACTCGGGACCCCTAGCGATGAGCAGTTCTTC	CAWSVLGTPSDEQFF
TRBV2	TRBJ2-3	.	.	TGTGCCAGCCAACCCACTACGGGGGATACGACGCAGTATTTT	CASQPTTGDTTQYF
TRBV27	TRBJ1-3	.	once	TGTGCCAGCAGTCCGCGGGGGGCTGGAAACACCATATATTTT	CASSPRGAGNTIYF
TRBV10-2	TRBJ2-7	TRBD2	.	TGCGCCAGCGAAGACCGGGGACTAGCCTACGAGCAGTACTTC	CASEDRGLAYEQYF
TRBV5-1	TRBJ1-1	.	.	TGCGCCAGCAGCGCGGGCATGACCAACACTGAAGCTTTCTTT	CASSAGMTNTEAFF
TRBV5-1	TRBJ1-1	TRBD1	.	TGCGCCAGCAGCTTGGCCGGACAGGGCACCTGGACTTTCTTT	CASSLAGQGTWTFF
TRBV5-6	TRBJ2-1	TRBD2	.	TGTGCCAGCAGCTTCGGACTAGCGGACTACAATGAGCAGTTCTTC	CASSFGLADYNEQFF
TRBV7-9	TRBJ2-1	TRBD2	many	TGTGCCAGCAGCTCGGCTAGACTAGCGGGAGCTTTCGATGAGCAGTTCTTC	CASSSARLAGAFDEQFF
TRBV5-6	TRBJ1-2	.	.	TGTGCCAGCAGCTTAACAGCTAACTATGGCTACACCTTC	CASSLTANYGYTF
TRBV5-4	TRBJ2-4	TRBD1	.	TGTGCCAGCAGCTGGGGGGACAGGGGCGGCAAAAACATTCAGTACTTC	CASSWGDRGGKNIQYF
TRBV6-5	TRBJ2-2	.	.	TGTGCCAGCGTCGGGGTAGGGTCGAACACCGGGGAGCTGTTTTTT	CASVGVGSNTGELFF
TRBV5-1	TRBJ2-2	.	.	TGCGCCAGCAGCTCCGACTCCGGGGTCACCGGGGAGCTGTTTTTT	CASSSDSGVTGELFF
TRBV4-3	TRBJ1-2	.	.	TGCGCCAGCAGCCAAGTAGGGCAGGGGCATGGCTACACCTTC	CASSQVGQGHGYTF
TRBV10-3	TRBJ1-2	TRBD1	.	TGTGCCATCAGTGGGAGGGACAGGGTATGGTACACCTTC	CAISGRDRVWYTF
TRBV19	TRBJ2-7	TRBD2	.	TGTGCCAGTAGTATTCTAGCGGGACTGATGTACGAGCAGTACTTC	CASSILAGLMYEQYF
TRBV6-1	TRBJ1-1	.	.	TGTGCCAGCAGTGAATTCGCAGGGCGGACTGAAGCTTTCTTT	CASSEFAGRTEAFF
TRBV19	TRBJ2-7	TRBD2	.	TGTGCCAGTAGCATTGTAGCGGGTAAAACCTACGAGCAGTACTTC	CASSIVAGKTYEQYF